The rows below give T cell receptor beta chains drawn from one sample of a study of response to subunit inactivated influenza vaccine. TCRdb passed the RT-PCR reads through MiXCR, listing each CDR3 protein once. The table records 590,000 or so distinct CDR3 sequences, 14% of them present only once. The source material was PBMCs from blood, sampled roughly 2 weeks before vaccination. These receptors were collected from a man aged 45-60 years who received an inactivated influenza vaccine. Each CDR3 is given with its conserved first and last residue. Fields, in order: J gene, D gene, V gene, clone size, CDR3 DNA, CDR3 protein. The D gene is left open where the match is weak. Not every row has a clone size; where given, it reads once, few, many or a size class.

TRBJ1-1	NA	TRBV13	NA	TGTGCCAGCAGCTTAGGGGTCGGGGGAGAAGCTTTCTTT	CASSLGVGGEAFF
TRBJ2-2	NA	TRBV11-3	NA	TGTGCCAGCAGCTCGGGACTCCTGGGTTCTGGGGAGCTGTTTTTT	CASSSGLLGSGELFF
TRBJ1-3	NA	TRBV7-2	few	TGTGCCAGCAGCGAGGGTTGGGGAGGAAACACCATATATTTT	CASSEGWGGNTIYF
TRBJ2-7	NA	TRBV7-9	NA	TGTGCCAGCAGCTTAGATCCAGGGAAATTCTACGAGCAGTACTTC	CASSLDPGKFYEQYF
TRBJ1-5	NA	TRBV2	few	TGTGCCAGCAGTGAATTAGTCGGAGCGGACCATCAGCCCCAGCATTTT	CASSELVGADHQPQHF
TRBJ2-3	NA	TRBV27	few	TGTGCCAGCAGTTTAGCAATTACAGATACGCAGTATTTT	CASSLAITDTQYF
TRBJ2-1	TRBD2	TRBV4-2	NA	TGTGCCAGCAGCCGAAACCGCGGGGGGGGGCCCTACAATGAGCAGTTCTTC	CASSRNRGGGPYNEQFF
TRBJ1-4	TRBD1	TRBV7-9	few	TGTGCCAGCAGCTCGACAGGGTTGAGTGAAAAACTGTTTTTT	CASSSTGLSEKLFF
TRBJ1-2	NA	TRBV2	few	TGTGCCAGCAGTGAACGAGGGGCTCTTAACTATGGCTACACCTTC	CASSERGALNYGYTF
TRBJ2-5	NA	TRBV6-5	NA	TGTGCCAGCAACCACTTAGAGACCCAGTACTTC	CASNHLETQYF
TRBJ1-1	NA	TRBV29-1	few	TGCAGCGTTGAGACTGGAAGCGTTGGCACTGAAGCTTTCTTT	CSVETGSVGTEAFF
TRBJ2-5	TRBD2	TRBV4-1	few	TGCGCCAGCAGCCAAGGGCCTAGCGGGGCGAAGACCCAGTACTTC	CASSQGPSGAKTQYF
TRBJ2-2	NA	TRBV9	NA	TGTGCCAGCAGCAAGGCCGGAGGGCCTGGGACCGGGGAGCTGTTTTTT	CASSKAGGPGTGELFF
TRBJ1-2	TRBD1	TRBV28	few	TGTGCCAGCAGTTACCGGGACAGGGACTTCTATGGCTACACCTTC	CASSYRDRDFYGYTF
TRBJ1-1	NA	TRBV12-3/TRBV12-4	few	TGTGCCAGCAGTTTTGGGCAGTTGAACACTGAAGCTTTCTTT	CASSFGQLNTEAFF